This entry describes one T cell receptor (beta chain). The target of this receptor is not known. No much larger clone exists at a distance of one base, and base qualities are not known. This record comes from a study of blood T cell repertoires in COVID-19 (TCRdb year 2020). Broadly, across the study: Samples from collaborators originated in the United States, Italy and Spain and spanned both the acute and convalescent phases of COVID-19. The prospective study material was composed of cDNA or gDNA derived from T cells, B-cell-depleted T cells, or PBMCs. Subjects who had been exposed to COVID-19, were actively infected with it, or had recovered from it provided the deeply sampled blood TCRbeta repertoires that made up the dataset. The repertoires were released in a freely available public database meant as a resource for research on the immune response to SARS-CoV-2. Samples came from the ongoing ImmuneRACE study (first 160 participants) plus 1,254 subjects from 6 global collaborators. Nearly every sample came with metadata listing a de-identified subject ID, COVID-19 status, age in years and sex. Where available, HLA class I and class II types were taken from metadata supplied by the sample provider and were not determined by assay-based typing. Study-wide findings and limitations: Clinical and demographic metadata were provided uncurated, with the amount varying by source and participant.

Each collaborating institution followed its own protocols to collect whole blood in K2EDTA tubes. For TCRbeta analysis, collaborators shipped samples as frozen whole blood, isolated PBMCs, or DNA extracted from either of those sample types. The immunoSEQ Assay, a bias-controlled multiplex PCR, was used to amplify TCRbeta CDR3 regions from genomic DNA. The published analysis was carried out like this. Within the assay, amplification of reference gene primers was used to estimate how many nucleated cells each sample contained. Sequence reads were collapsed and filtered to measure the absolute abundance of every unique TCRbeta CDR3 rearrangement. For each sample, productive Simpson clonality was calculated by taking the square root of Simpson's diversity index across productive rearrangements. The immuneACCESS repertoire file appears here via TCRdb, limited to in-frame rearrangements. These files lack a portion of the clones; in checked studies, under half of the deficit traces to unresolved V genes, and the cause of the others is not known. Clone size and the V and J calls come from that table; the DNA yielded D and trimming. The sample table contains around 140,000 clones; only one count was recorded for approximately 88% of them. Roughly 28% of the sample rests with the top ten.

The cysteine opens and the phenylalanine closes a CDR3 of 17 amino acids. Left in the record is the CDR3 DNA by itself, 51 bases read in frame from the first base. Specimen: peripheral blood. This chain joins TRBV21-1 to TRBJ1-4. TRBV21-1 is deemed a pseudogene. The TCR originated in a human donor in a cohort sampled during active COVID-19. The DNA sequence is given as TGTGCCAGCAGCCTAAAGCGGGACACCCGCCGAGGGGAAAAACTGTTTTTT. Translated, it reads CASSLKRDTRRGEKLFF.